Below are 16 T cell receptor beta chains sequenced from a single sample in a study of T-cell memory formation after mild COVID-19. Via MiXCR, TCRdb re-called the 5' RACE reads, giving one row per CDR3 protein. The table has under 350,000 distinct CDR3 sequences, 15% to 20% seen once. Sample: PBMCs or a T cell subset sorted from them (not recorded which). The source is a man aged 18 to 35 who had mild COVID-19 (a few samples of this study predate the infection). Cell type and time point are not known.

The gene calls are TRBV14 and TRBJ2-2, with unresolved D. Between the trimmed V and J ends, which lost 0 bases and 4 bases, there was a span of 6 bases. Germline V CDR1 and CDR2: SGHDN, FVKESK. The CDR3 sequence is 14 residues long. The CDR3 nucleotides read TGTGCCAGCAGCCAAGATTGGACCACCGGGGAGCTGTTTTTT. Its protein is CASSQDWTTGELFF.

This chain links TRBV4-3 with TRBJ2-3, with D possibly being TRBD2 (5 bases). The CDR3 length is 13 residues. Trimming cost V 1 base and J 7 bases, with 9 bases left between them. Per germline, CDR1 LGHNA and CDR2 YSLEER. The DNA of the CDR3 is TGCGCCAGCAGCCAAGGTGTAGCGAATACGCAGTATTTT. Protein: CASSQGVANTQYF.

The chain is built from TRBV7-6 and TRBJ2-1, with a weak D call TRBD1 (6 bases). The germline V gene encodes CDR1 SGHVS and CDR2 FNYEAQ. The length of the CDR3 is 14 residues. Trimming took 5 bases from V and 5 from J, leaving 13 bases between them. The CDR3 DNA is TGTGCCAGCAGCAGCTGGGGGCGGGACAATGAGCAGTTCTTC. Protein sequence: CASSSWGRDNEQFF.

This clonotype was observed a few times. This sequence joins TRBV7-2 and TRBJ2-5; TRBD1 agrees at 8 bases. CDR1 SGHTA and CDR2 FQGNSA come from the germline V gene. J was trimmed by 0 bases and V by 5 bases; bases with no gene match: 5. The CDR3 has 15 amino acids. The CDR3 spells CASSLRTGHQETQYF. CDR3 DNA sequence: TGTGCCAGCAGCCTAAGGACAGGGCACCAAGAGACCCAGTACTTC.

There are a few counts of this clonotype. CDR3 loop: CASSAERTDTQYF. Written as DNA, the CDR3 is TGTGCCAGCAGCGCCGAGAGGACAGATACGCAGTATTTT. The chain uses TRBV7-2 and TRBJ2-3, with D uncertain. Trimming left V 5 bases short and J 3 bases short, with 9 bases between. Germline CDR1 is SGHTA and CDR2 is FQGNSA. The CDR3 spans 13 residues.

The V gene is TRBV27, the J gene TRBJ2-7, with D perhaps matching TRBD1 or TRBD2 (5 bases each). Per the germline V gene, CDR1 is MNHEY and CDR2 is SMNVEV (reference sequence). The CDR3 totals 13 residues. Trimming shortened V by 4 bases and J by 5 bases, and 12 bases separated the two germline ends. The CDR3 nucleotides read TGTGCCAGCAGTTCCGGGACCCTCCACGAGCAGTACTTC. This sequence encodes CASSSGTLHEQYF.

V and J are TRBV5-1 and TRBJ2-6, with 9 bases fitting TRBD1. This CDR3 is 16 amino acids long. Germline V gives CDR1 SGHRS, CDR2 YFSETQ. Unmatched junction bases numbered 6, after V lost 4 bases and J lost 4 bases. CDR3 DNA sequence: TGCGCCAGCAGCCAAACAGGGGGCGCGGGGGCCAACGTCCTGACTTTC. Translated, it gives CASSQTGGAGANVLTF.

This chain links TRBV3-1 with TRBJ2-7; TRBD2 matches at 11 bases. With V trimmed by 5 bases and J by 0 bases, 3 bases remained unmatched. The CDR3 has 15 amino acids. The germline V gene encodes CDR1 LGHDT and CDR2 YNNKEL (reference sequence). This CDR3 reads CASSTGTSGSYEQYF. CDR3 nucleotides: TGTGCCAGCAGCACCGGGACTAGCGGCTCCTACGAGCAGTACTTC.

The CDR3: CASIQNGTGTGFTGELFF. In DNA, the CDR3 is TGTGCCAGCATTCAGAACGGGACCGGGACAGGGTTCACCGGGGAGCTGTTTTTT. The chain employs TRBV27 and TRBJ2-2, with 9 bases that match TRBD1. Looked up from germline, CDR1 is MNHEY and CDR2 is SMNVEV (reference sequence). With 7 bases clipped from V and 4 bases from J, the junction kept 16 bases outside the gene matches. The CDR3 contains 18 residues.

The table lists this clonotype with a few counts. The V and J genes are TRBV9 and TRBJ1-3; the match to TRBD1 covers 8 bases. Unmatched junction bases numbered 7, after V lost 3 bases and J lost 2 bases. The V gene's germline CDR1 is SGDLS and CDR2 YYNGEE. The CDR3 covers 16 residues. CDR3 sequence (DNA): TGTGCCAGCAGCGCACGACAGGGGTCCGCTGGAAACACCATATATTTT. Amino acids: CASSARQGSAGNTIYF.

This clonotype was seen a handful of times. Here the CDR3 DNA reads TGTGCCAGCAGCTCGGGACGTTTATACGAGCAGTACTTC. Protein: CASSSGRLYEQYF. V usage is TRBV7-8 and J usage is TRBJ2-7; D may match TRBD1 or TRBD2 (5 bases each). The ends were cut back, 4 bases at V and 4 bases at J, with 11 bases in the middle. In germline, CDR1 is SGHVS, CDR2 FQNEAQ. The CDR3 covers 13 residues.

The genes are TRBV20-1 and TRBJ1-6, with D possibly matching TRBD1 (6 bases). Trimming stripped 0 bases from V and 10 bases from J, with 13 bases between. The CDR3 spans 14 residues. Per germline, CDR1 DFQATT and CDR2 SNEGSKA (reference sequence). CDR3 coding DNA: TGCAGTGCTAGAGAAGGAGGGGGTAACTCACCCCTCCACTTT. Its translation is CSAREGGGNSPLHF.

The CDR3 loop is CASSLDRGFIGEQFF. The CDR3 bases are TGTGCCAGCAGCTTGGACAGGGGCTTTATAGGTGAGCAGTTCTTC. J is TRBJ2-1 and V is TRBV5-6, with 7 bases that match TRBD1. V trimming: 0 bases; J trimming: 9 bases; junction bases outside the gene matches: 9. The CDR3 length is 15 residues. Germline lookup yields CDR1 SGHDT and CDR2 YYEEEE.

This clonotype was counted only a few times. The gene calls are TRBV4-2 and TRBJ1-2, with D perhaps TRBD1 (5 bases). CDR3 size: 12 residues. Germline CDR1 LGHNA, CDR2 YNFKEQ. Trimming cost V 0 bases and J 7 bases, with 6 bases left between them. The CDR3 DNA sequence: TGTGCCAGCAGCCAAGATGGGGGTGGCTACACCTTC. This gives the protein CASSQDGGGYTF.

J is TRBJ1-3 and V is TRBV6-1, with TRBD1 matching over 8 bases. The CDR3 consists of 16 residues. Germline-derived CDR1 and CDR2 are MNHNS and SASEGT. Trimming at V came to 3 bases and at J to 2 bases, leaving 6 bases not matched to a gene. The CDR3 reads CASSDNTGGPGNTIYF. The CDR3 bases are TGTGCCAGCAGTGACAACACAGGGGGACCTGGAAACACCATATATTTT.

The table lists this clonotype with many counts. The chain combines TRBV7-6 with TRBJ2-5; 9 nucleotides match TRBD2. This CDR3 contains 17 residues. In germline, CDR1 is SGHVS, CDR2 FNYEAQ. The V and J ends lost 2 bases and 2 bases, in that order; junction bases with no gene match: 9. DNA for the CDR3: TGTGCCAGCAGCTTAATGGCGGGGGGGACCCTACAAGAGACCCAGTACTTC. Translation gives CASSLMAGGTLQETQYF.